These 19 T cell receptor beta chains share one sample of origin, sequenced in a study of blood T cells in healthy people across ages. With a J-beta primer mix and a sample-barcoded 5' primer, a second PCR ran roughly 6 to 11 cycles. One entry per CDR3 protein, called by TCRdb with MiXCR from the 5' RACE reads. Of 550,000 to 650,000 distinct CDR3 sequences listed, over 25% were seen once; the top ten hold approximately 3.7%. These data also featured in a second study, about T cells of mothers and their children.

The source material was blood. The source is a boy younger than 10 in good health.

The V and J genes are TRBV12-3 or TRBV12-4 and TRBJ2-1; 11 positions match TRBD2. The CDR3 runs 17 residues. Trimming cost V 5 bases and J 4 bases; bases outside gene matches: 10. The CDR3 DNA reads TGTGCCAGCAGTCCTAGGGAGACTAGCGGGGAGTACAATGAGCAGTTCTTC. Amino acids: CASSPRETSGEYNEQFF.

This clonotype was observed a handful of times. CDR3 protein: CASSAQKGAVNQPQHF. The CDR3 region has the DNA TGTGCCAGCAGTGCTCAGAAGGGGGCGGTTAATCAGCCCCAGCATTTT. This chain joins TRBV6-1 and TRBJ1-5; 7 positions agree with TRBD1. This CDR3 contains 16 residues. The V gene end was trimmed by 4 bases and the J gene end by 4 bases; junction bases not matched to a gene: 10. Germline V gene data show CDR1 as MNHNS and CDR2 as SASEGT.

CDR3 DNA sequence: TGTGCCAGCAGTGAAGACAAGGACTCTCGGCCAATCTCTGGGGCCAACGTCCTGACTTTC. Amino acids: CASSEDKDSRPISGANVLTF. The chain has TRBV25-1 and TRBJ2-6, with a possible D match to TRBD2 (5 bases). CDR1 is MGHDK, CDR2 SYGVNS, per germline. V lost 2 bases, J lost 0 bases, and 20 bases lay in between. This CDR3 has 20 residues.

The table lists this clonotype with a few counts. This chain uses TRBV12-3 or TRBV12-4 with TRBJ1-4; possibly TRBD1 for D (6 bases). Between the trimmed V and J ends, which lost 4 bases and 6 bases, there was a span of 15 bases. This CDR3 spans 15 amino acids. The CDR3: CASSSQQGSYEKLFF. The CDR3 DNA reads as TGTGCCAGCAGTTCACAACAGGGATCGTATGAAAAACTGTTTTTT.

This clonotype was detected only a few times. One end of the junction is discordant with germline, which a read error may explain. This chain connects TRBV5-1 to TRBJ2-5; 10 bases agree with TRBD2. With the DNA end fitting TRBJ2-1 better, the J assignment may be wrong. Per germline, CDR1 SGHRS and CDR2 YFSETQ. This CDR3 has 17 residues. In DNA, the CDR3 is TGCGCCAGCAGCTTGGAGGCTAGCGGGAGCTCCTGCAATGAGCAGTTCTTC. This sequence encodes CASSLEASGSSCNEQFF.

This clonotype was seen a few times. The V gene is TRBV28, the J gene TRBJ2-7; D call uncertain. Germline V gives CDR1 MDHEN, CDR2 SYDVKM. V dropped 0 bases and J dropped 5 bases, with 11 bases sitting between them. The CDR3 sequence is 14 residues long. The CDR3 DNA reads TGTGCCAGCAGTTTATGGAGGATAGAGAACGAGCAGTACTTC. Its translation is CASSLWRIENEQYF. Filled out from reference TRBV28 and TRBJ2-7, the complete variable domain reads DVKVTQSSRYLVKRTGEKVFLECVQDMDHENMFWYRQDPGLGLRLIYFSYDVKMKEKGDIPEGYSVSREKKERFSLILESASTNQTSMYLCASSLWRIENEQYFGPGTRLTVT.

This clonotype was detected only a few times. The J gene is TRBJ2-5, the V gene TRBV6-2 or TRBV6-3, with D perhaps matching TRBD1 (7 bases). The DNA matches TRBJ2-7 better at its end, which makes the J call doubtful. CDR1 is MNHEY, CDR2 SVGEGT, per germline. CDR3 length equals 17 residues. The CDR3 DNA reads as TGTGCCAGCAGTTACTCTTTTGCGGGACAGAGTTCCTACGAGCAGTACTTC. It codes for CASSYSFAGQSSYEQYF.

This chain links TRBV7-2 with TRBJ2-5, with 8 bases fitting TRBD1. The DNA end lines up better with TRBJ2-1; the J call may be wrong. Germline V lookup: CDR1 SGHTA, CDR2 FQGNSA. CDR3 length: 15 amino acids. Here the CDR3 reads CASPKGTGGRMEQFF. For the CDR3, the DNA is TGTGCCAGTCCAAAGGGGACAGGTGGGAGGATGGAGCAGTTCTTC.

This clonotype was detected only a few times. CDR3 residues: CASSLRQGAGGYTF. Written as DNA, the CDR3 is TGTGCCAGCAGCTTAAGACAGGGGGCAGGTGGCTACACCTTC. The rearrangement joins TRBV7-2 to TRBJ1-2, with 10 bases that match TRBD1. CDR1 is SGHTA, CDR2 FQGNSA, per germline. The CDR3 has 14 amino acids. V lost 2 bases to trimming and J lost 7 bases; unmatched junction nucleotides: 4.

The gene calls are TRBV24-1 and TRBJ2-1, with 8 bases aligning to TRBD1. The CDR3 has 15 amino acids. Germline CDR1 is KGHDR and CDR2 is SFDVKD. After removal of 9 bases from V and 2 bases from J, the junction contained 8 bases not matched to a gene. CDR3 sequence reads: CATAPRQGPYNEQFF. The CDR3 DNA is TGTGCCACCGCCCCGAGACAGGGGCCCTACAATGAGCAGTTCTTC.

CDR3 loop: CASSQELGADTQYF. CDR3 bases: TGTGCCAGCAGCCAAGAACTGGGTGCAGATACGCAGTATTTT. The chain employs TRBV7-2 and TRBJ2-3; no firm D call. Germline-derived CDR1 and CDR2 are SGHTA and FQGNSA. The CDR3 sequence is 14 residues long. The ends were cut back, 5 bases at V and 4 bases at J, with 13 bases in the middle.

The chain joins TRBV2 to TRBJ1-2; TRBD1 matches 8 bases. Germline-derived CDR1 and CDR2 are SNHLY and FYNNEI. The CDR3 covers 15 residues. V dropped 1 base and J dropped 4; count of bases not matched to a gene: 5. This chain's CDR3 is CASSEGAGGRYGYTF. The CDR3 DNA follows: TGTGCCAGCAGTGAAGGGGCAGGGGGCCGCTATGGCTACACCTTC.

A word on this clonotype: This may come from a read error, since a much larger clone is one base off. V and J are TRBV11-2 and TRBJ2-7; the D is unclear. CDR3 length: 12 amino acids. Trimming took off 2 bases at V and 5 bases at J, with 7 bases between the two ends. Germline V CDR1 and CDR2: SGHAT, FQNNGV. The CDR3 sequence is CASSLSPNEQYF. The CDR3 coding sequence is TGTGCCAGCAGCTTATCCCCCAACGAGCAGTACTTC.

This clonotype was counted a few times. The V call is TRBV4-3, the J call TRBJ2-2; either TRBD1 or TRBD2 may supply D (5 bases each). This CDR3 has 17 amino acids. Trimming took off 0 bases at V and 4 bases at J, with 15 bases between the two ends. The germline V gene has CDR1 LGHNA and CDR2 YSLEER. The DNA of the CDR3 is TGCGCCAGCAGCCAAGATGGCTGGGGCGCGGGCACCGGGGAGCTGTTTTTT. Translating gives CASSQDGWGAGTGELFF.

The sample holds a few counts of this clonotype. CDR3 sequence reads: CASSLGLAELIIKRYF. The CDR3 nucleotides are TGTGCCAGCAGTTTAGGTCTAGCGGAGCTTATCATCAAGCGGTACTTC. The chain links TRBV12-3 or TRBV12-4 to TRBJ2-5, with 7 bases matching TRBD2. V was clipped by 1 base and J by 13 bases; unmatched bases: 18. This CDR3 comprises 16 residues.

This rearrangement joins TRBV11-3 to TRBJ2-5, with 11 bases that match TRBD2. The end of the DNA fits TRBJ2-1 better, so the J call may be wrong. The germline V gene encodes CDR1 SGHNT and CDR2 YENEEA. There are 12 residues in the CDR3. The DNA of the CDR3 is TGTGCCAGCAGCAGTAGCGGGAGGGTTCAGTTCTTC. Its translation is CASSSSGRVQFF.

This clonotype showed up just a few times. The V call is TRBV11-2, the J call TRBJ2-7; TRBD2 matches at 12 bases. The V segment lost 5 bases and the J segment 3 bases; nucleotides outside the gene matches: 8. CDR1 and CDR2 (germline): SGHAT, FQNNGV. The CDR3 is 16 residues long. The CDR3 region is CASSRGTSGLNYEQYF. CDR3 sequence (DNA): TGTGCCAGCAGCCGCGGGACTAGCGGGCTGAACTACGAGCAGTACTTC.

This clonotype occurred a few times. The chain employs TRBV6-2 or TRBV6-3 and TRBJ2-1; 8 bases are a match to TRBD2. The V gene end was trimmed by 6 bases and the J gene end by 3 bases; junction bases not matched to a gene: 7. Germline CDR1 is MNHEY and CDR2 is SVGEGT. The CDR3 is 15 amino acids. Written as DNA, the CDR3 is TGTGCCAGCAGCCGGCCGGGACTAGGCTACAATGAGCAGTTCTTC. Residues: CASSRPGLGYNEQFF.

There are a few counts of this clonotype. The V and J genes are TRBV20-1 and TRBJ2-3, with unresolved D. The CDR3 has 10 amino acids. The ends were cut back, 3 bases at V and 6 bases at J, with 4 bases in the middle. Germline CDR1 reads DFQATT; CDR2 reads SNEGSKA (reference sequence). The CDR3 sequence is CSASLDTQYF. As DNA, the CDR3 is TGCAGTGCTAGTCTTGATACGCAGTATTTT.